The present TCR beta chain was sequenced within a study of T cell changes during pregnancy in multiple sclerosis. This CDR3 is built from 16 residues. J was trimmed by 2 bases and V by 6 bases; bases with no gene match: 6. Per the germline V gene, CDR1 is SGHAT and CDR2 is FQDESV (reference sequence). The method was immunoSEQ multiplex PCR; TCRdb's version includes in-frame clones alone and lacks a portion of them. The repertoire consists of just under 45,000 clones, with about 96% occurring once and the leading ten covering roughly 0.9%. This chain connects TRBV11-1 to TRBJ2-3, with 12 bases that match TRBD2. Sequenced material: peripheral blood, taken in the second trimester of pregnancy. The receptor's source is a female donor with multiple sclerosis, enrolled in a pregnancy study. The CDR3 loop reads CASRPGLAGPTDTQYF. The CDR3 DNA is TGTGCCAGCAGGCCCGGACTAGCGGGGCCCACAGATACGCAGTATTTT.